This T cell receptor beta chain stems from a study of TIL therapy for anti-PD-1-resistant metastatic lung cancer. Across the whole study: Tumors carried a median 1.5 non-synonymous mutations per megabase.

Germline V gene sequence: CDR1 SNHLY, CDR2 FYNNEI. CDR3 size: 13 residues. V gave up 8 bases and J gave up 4 bases, with 9 bases separating them. Points from the study as a whole: Compared with baseline intratumoral T cells, expanded TIL cultures were more clonal and less diverse (around 5.7% vs 31%). Many TIL product clones were absent from baseline tumor, suggesting clonal contraction.

The immunoSEQ assay was v3. The table came from immunoSEQ multiplex PCR; TCRdb's copy has only in-frame clones and leaves some out. The table has 95,000 or so clones, about three fifths seen once. Details on this clone: Its antigen is as yet unknown.

As for time point: pre-treatment sample, taken before nivolumab and TIL therapy. Most excised metastases sampled were pleural nodules or supraclavicular lymph nodes. Tumors were harvested before any PD-1/PD-L1 blockade. This specimen consisted of tumor tissue, obtained at baseline. The chain has TRBV2 and TRBJ2-6; possibly TRBD1 or TRBD2 for D (5 bases each). This clonotype was sampled from a person aged 25-85 years with non-small cell lung cancer. CDR3 region: CASEGSGANVLTF. CDR3 DNA sequence: TGTGCCAGCGAGGGGTCCGGGGCCAACGTCCTGACTTTC.